This T cell receptor beta chain was profiled in a study of beta chain features in type 1 diabetes. Background on the study: No patient-donor differences in age, gender, total cells or subset yield. Findings and limits, study-wide: Type 1 diabetes patients showed fewer insertions and more deletions at VDJ junctions. Shorter templates might be favored by PCR, and equally so in patients and in controls.

Sequenced material consisted of expressed TCRB transcripts (all of the isolated RNA was reverse transcribed). Profiling relied on immunoSEQ multiplex PCR, and the TCRdb table lists in-frame clones only, not all of them. Here the sample spans hundreds of thousands of clones, around 28% being singletons. Populations obtained by sorting all exceeded 95% purity. CDR1 and CDR2 from the germline V gene are MNHEY and SVGAGI. The V and J ends lost 7 bases and 2 bases respectively, with 14 bases between them. There are 14 residues in the CDR3. With respect to this clone: Its target is not known.

What was sequenced was naive CD4+ T cells from blood. This clonotype originated in a man between 18 and 35 years old in good health. The J gene is TRBJ1-1, the V gene TRBV6-5; the D gene is possibly TRBD1 (6 bases). Here the CDR3 reads CASTTPGDNTEAFF. The DNA for the CDR3 is TGTGCCAGCACCACACCAGGGGACAACACTGAAGCTTTCTTT.